What follows is one T cell receptor beta chain and its context. The antigen is undetermined. This entry comes from a study of CD4 T cells in relation to SARS-CoV-2 and coronaviruses. Turning to the study itself: Of the patients, 7 or 8 were male, a few female, two Hispanic.

Study-level points and caveats: Pre-pandemic and post-infection samples never came from the same donor.

Germline CDR1 LNHDA, CDR2 SQIVND (reference sequence). V lost 6 bases and J lost 2; bases outside the gene matches: 2. There are 13 residues in the CDR3. Sequencing was performed with immunoSEQ multiplex PCR; in TCRdb, only in-frame clones are kept and a portion is missing. The table includes about 41,000 clones, approximately 84% detected once. V and J are TRBV19 and TRBJ2-7, with 9 bases matching TRBD1. This TCR derives from an adult with COVID-19. Material for sequencing was naive CD4+ T cells from PBMCs, cultured in vitro. Stated subset: naive CD4+ T cells isolated by negative enrichment. For the CDR3, the DNA is TGTGCCAGTAGGGGACAGGGCACCTACGAGCAGTACTTC. Translating gives CASRGQGTYEQYF.